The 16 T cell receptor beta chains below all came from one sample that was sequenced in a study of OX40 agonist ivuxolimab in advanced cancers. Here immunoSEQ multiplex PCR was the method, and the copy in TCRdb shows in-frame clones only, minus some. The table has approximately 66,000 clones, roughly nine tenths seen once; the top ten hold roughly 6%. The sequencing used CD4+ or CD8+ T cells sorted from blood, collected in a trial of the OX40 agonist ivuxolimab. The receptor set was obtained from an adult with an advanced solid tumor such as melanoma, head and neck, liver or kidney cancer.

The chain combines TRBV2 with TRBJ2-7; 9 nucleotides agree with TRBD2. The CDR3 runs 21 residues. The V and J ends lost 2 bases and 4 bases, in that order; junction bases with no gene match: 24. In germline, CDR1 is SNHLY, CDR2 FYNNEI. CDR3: CASSETGSNSGSVKSFYEQYF. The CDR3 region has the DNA TGTGCCAGCAGTGAAACGGGGTCCAATAGCGGGAGTGTAAAAAGTTTTTACGAGCAGTACTTC.

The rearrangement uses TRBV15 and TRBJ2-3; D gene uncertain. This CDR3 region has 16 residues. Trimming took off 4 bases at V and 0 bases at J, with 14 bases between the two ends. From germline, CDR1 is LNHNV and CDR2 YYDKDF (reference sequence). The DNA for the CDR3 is TGTGCCACCAGCACCCGGGTCACCGAGAGCACAGATACGCAGTATTTT. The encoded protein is CATSTRVTESTDTQYF.

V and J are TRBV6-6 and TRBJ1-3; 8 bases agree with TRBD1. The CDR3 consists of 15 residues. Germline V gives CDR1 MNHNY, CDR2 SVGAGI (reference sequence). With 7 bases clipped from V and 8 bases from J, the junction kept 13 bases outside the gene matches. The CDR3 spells CASNLVTGVVDTIYF. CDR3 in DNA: TGTGCCAGCAACTTAGTGACAGGGGTTGTGGACACCATATATTTT.

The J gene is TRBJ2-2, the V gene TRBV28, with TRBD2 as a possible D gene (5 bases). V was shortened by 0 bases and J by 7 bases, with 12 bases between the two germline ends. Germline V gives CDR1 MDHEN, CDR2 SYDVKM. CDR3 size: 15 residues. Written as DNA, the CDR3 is TGTGCCAGCAGTTTATGGATGCAGAGGGTCGGGGAGCTGTTTTTT. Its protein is CASSLWMQRVGELFF.

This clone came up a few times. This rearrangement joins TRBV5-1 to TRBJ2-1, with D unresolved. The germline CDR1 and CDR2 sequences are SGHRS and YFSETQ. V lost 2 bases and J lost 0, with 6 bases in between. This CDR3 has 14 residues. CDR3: CASSLSSSYNEQFF. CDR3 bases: TGCGCCAGCAGCTTAAGTAGCTCCTACAATGAGCAGTTCTTC.

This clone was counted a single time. The CDR3, as DNA: TGTGCCAGCAGCTTAGCTTCGGTAGCGTCCTACAATGAGCAGTTCTTC. Translated: CASSLASVASYNEQFF. The chain carries TRBV7-8 and TRBJ2-1; possibly TRBD2 for D (5 bases). V was cut by 0 bases and J by 1 base, with 10 bases left in between. CDR3 length: 16 residues. Germline CDR1 reads SGHVS; CDR2 reads FQNEAQ.

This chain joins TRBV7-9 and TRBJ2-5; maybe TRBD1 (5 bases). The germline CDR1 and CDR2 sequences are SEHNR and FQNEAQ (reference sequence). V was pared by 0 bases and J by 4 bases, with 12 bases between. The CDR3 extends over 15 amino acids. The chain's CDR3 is CASSLAQGSRETQYF. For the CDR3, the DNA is TGTGCCAGCAGCTTAGCGCAGGGCTCGCGAGAGACCCAGTACTTC.

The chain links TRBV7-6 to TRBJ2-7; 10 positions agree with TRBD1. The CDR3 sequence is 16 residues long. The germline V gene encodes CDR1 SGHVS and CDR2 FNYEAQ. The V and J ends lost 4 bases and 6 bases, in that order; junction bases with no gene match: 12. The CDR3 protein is CASSSLGQGGVGEQYF. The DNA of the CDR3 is TGTGCCAGCAGCTCCCTAGGACAGGGGGGGGTCGGCGAGCAGTACTTC.

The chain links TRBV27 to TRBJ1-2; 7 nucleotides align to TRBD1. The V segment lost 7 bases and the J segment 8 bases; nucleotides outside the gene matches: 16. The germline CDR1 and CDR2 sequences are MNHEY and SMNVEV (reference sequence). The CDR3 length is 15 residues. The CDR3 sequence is CASKKQGEFSQGYTF. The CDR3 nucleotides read TGTGCCAGCAAGAAGCAGGGGGAGTTCAGTCAGGGCTACACCTTC.

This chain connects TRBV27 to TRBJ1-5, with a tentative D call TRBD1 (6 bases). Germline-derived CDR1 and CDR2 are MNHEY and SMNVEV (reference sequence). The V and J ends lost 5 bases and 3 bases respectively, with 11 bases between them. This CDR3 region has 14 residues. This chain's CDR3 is CASSNRGHNQPQHF. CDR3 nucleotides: TGTGCCAGCAGTAACCGGGGGCACAATCAGCCCCAGCATTTT.

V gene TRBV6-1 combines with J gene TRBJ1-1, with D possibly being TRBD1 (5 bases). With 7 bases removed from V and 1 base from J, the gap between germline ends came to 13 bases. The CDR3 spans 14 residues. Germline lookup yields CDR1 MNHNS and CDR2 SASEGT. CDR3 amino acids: CASNVLTGNTEAFF. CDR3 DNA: TGTGCCAGCAATGTCCTTACAGGGAACACTGAAGCTTTCTTT.

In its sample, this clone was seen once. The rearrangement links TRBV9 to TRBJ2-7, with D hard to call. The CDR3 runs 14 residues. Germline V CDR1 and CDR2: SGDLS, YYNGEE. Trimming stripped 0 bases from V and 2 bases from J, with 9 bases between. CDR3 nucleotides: TGTGCCAGCAGCGTAGGAGCCTTAACCTACGAGCAGTACTTC. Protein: CASSVGALTYEQYF. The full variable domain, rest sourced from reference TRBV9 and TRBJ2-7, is DSGVTQTPKHLITATGQRVTLRCSPRSGDLSVYWYQQSLDQGLQFLIQYYNGEERAKGNILERFSAQQFPDLHSELNLSSLELGDSALYFCASSVGALTYEQYFGPGTRLTVT.

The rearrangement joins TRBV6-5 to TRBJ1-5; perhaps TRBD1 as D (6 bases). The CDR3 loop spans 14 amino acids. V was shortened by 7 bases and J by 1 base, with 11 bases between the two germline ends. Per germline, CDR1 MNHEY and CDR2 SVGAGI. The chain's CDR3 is CASNVRGSNQPQHF. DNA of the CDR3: TGTGCCAGCAACGTGAGGGGGAGCAATCAGCCCCAGCATTTT.

The CDR3 loop reads CASSIDSRGGVNGYTF. CDR3 sequence (DNA): TGTGCCAGTAGTATAGATTCGCGAGGAGGGGTTAATGGCTACACCTTC. The chain employs TRBV19 and TRBJ1-2; possible D gene TRBD1, 5 bases. V gave up 0 bases and J gave up 6 bases, with 17 bases separating them. The CDR3 extends over 16 amino acids. Germline values: CDR1 LNHDA, CDR2 SQIVND (reference sequence).

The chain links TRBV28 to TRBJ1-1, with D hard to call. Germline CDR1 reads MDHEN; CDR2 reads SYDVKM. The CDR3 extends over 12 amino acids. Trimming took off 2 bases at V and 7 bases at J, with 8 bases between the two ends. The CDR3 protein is CASSLGRVEAFF. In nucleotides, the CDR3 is TGTGCCAGCAGTTTAGGGAGGGTTGAAGCTTTCTTT.

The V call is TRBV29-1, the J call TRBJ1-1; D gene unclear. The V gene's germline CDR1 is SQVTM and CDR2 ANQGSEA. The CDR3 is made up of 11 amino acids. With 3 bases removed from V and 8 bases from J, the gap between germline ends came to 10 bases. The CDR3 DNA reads TGCAGCGTTGAGGTCCGTCAAGAAGCTTTCTTT. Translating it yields CSVEVRQEAFF.